This paragraph covers one T cell receptor beta chain sequence. Antigen: not known. A J-beta primer mix and a sample-barcoded 5' primer were used in a second PCR of roughly 6 to 12 cycles. TCRdb ran MiXCR on the 5' RACE reads and lists one entry per CDR3 protein. The table lists about 680,000 distinct CDR3 sequences, more than 40% of them singletons. This sample is drawn from a study of blood T cells in healthy people across ages. Study results and caveats: Aged donors had fewer naive CD4+ cells and lower diversity than long-lived donors. Significant beta diversity loss was already apparent by age approximately 37, declining roughly linearly. PBMC samples, being unsorted, prevented any conclusive comparison of naive and antigen-experienced cells.

The sample was blood. This TCR was recovered from an older woman in good health.

This CDR3 is CSARRGGKNIQYF. CDR3 in DNA: TGCAGTGCTAGAAGGGGGGGGAAAAACATTCAGTACTTC. This chain joins TRBV20-1 and TRBJ2-4; tentative D call: TRBD2 (7 bases). This CDR3 spans 13 amino acids. Germline lookup yields CDR1 DFQATT and CDR2 SNEGSKA (reference sequence). Trimming took off 2 bases at V and 4 bases at J, with 9 bases between the two ends.